These T cell receptor beta chains were read from a single sample in a study of technical replicates of blood from several donors. This table comes from immunoSEQ multiplex PCR, and its TCRdb copy is limited to in-frame clones, with some not included. The sample consists of approximately 70,000 clones, around 94% of them appearing once. Material for sequencing was T cells isolated from PBMCs. The receptors stem from a human donor in good health. CDR3s include the opening cysteine and the closing phenylalanine or tryptophan. The order of the fields is V gene, clone size, D gene, CDR3 length, J gene, CDR3 protein, CDR3 DNA. D genes are given only for firm matches. Clone sizes are given selectively: once, few, many, or a class where the clone is expanded.

TRBV5-1	NA	NA	14	TRBJ1-2	CASSPDSQGWGYTF	TGCGCCAGCAGCCCCGATTCACAGGGTTGGGGCTACACCTTC
TRBV7-3	NA	NA	13	TRBJ2-1	CASSSMDWNEQFF	TGTGCCAGCAGCTCTATGGACTGGAATGAGCAGTTCTTC
TRBV7-2	NA	NA	15	TRBJ2-1	CASSYTPFSYNEQFF	TGTGCCAGCAGCTACACCCCATTCTCCTACAATGAGCAGTTCTTC
TRBV25-1	NA	NA	13	TRBJ2-7	CASRARLSYEQYF	TGTGCCAGCAGGGCCCGTTTATCCTACGAGCAGTACTTC
TRBV19	NA	TRBD1	17	TRBJ2-7	CASSIDLETGDSYEQYF	TGTGCCAGTAGTATAGATCTGGAGACAGGGGATTCCTACGAGCAGTACTTC
TRBV14	NA	TRBD1	15	TRBJ1-2	CASSQSQGAFYGYTF	TGTGCCAGCAGCCAGTCACAGGGGGCATTCTATGGCTACACCTTC
TRBV6-6	NA	NA	14	TRBJ1-2	CASRKTRESHGYTF	TGTGCCAGCCGAAAGACCCGGGAGTCCCATGGCTACACCTTC
TRBV5-1	NA	TRBD1	17	TRBJ2-7	CASSPKLGTGSFYEQYF	TGCGCCAGCAGCCCAAAGCTGGGGACAGGCTCCTTCTACGAGCAGTACTTC
TRBV29-1	NA	NA	13	TRBJ2-1	CSARGMGGNEQFF	TGCAGCGCTCGGGGGATGGGTGGTAATGAGCAGTTCTTC
TRBV29-1	NA	NA	16	TRBJ2-2	CSVLGRPTANTGELFF	TGCAGCGTACTAGGGCGCCCTACGGCAAACACCGGGGAGCTGTTTTTT
TRBV28	once	NA	13	TRBJ1-1	CASSSGQGTEAFF	TGTGCCAGCAGTTCAGGTCAGGGGACTGAAGCTTTCTTT
TRBV28	NA	NA	14	TRBJ2-1	CASTYREYRNEQFF	TGTGCCAGCACTTACCGGGAGTATCGAAATGAGCAGTTCTTC
TRBV27	NA	TRBD1	14	TRBJ1-4	CASRSGGSGEKLFF	TGTGCCAGCAGATCAGGGGGCTCTGGTGAAAAACTGTTTTTT
TRBV5-1	NA	TRBD1	16	TRBJ1-1	CASSLGGGQGNTEAFF	TGCGCCAGCAGCTTGGGGGGAGGACAGGGGAACACTGAAGCTTTCTTT
TRBV11-3	NA	TRBD2	17	TRBJ2-5	CASSPSPTSGRKETQYF	TGTGCCAGCAGCCCCAGCCCAACTAGCGGGAGAAAGGAGACCCAGTACTTC
TRBV27	NA	TRBD1	13	TRBJ1-1	CASSWDRNTEAFF	TGTGCCAGCAGTTGGGACAGGAACACTGAAGCTTTCTTT
TRBV11-3	once	NA	16	TRBJ2-3	CASSLDPTRETDTQYF	TGTGCCAGCAGCTTAGACCCGACCCGGGAGACAGATACGCAGTATTTT
TRBV2	NA	TRBD1	15	TRBJ1-3	CASSEALGGGNTIYF	TGTGCCAGCAGTGAAGCGCTAGGGGGCGGAAACACCATATATTTT
TRBV19	NA	NA	13	TRBJ2-7	CAAAAQFDHEQYF	TGTGCCGCGGCTGCTCAGTTTGACCACGAGCAGTACTTC
TRBV29-1	NA	NA	11	TRBJ1-1	CSVKVGPEAFF	TGCAGCGTTAAAGTGGGGCCGGAAGCTTTCTTT
TRBV5-6	NA	NA	14	TRBJ1-5	CASSSGTFDQPQHF	TGTGCCAGCAGCTCAGGGACTTTTGATCAGCCCCAGCATTTT
TRBV6-5	NA	NA	13	TRBJ1-5	CASATASNQPQHF	TGTGCCAGCGCGACAGCGAGCAATCAGCCCCAGCATTTT
TRBV29-1	NA	TRBD2	13	TRBJ2-7	CSARTSGAYEQYF	TGCAGCGCGCGGACTAGCGGCGCCTACGAGCAGTACTTC
TRBV12-1	NA	NA	13	TRBJ2-5	CASSKDYIETQYF	TGTGCCAGCAGCAAGGACTATATAGAGACCCAGTACTTC
TRBV11-2	NA	NA	15	TRBJ2-3	CASSFRGLATDTQYF	TGTGCCAGCAGCTTCCGAGGACTGGCCACAGATACGCAGTATTTT
TRBV11-3	NA	TRBD1	17	TRBJ2-5	CASSPRRDRVPQETQYF	TGTGCCAGCAGTCCGCGCCGGGACAGGGTCCCTCAAGAGACCCAGTACTTC
TRBV28	NA	TRBD1	15	TRBJ2-7	CASSFHRDSSYEQYF	TGTGCCAGCAGTTTTCACCGGGACAGTTCCTACGAGCAGTACTTC
TRBV25-1	once	TRBD1	16	TRBJ2-3	CASSAYRGRNTDTQYF	TGTGCCAGCAGTGCCTACAGGGGGCGCAACACAGATACGCAGTATTTT
TRBV19	NA	NA	13	TRBJ2-7	CASTQQGRHEQYF	TGTGCCAGTACCCAACAGGGTCGACACGAGCAGTACTTC
TRBV27	NA	TRBD2	14	TRBJ2-1	CASNQPGLAGGGFF	TGTGCCAGCAACCAGCCGGGACTAGCGGGAGGTGGGTTCTTC
TRBV4-1	NA	NA	15	TRBJ1-2	CASSQGNSDSYGYTF	TGCGCCAGCAGCCAAGGAAATTCGGACAGCTATGGCTACACCTTC
TRBV5-1	NA	TRBD1	14	TRBJ2-7	CASTSGTVPYEQYF	TGCGCCAGCACCTCCGGGACAGTGCCCTACGAGCAGTACTTC
TRBV9	NA	NA	15	TRBJ2-7	CASSIGTASSYEQYF	TGTGCCAGCAGCATCGGGACTGCTAGCTCCTACGAGCAGTACTTC
TRBV30	NA	NA	13	TRBJ1-1	CAWSVRLDTEAFF	TGTGCCTGGAGTGTCCGCCTAGACACTGAAGCTTTCTTT
TRBV7-2	NA	TRBD1	14	TRBJ2-5	CASLTGGNKETQYF	TGTGCCAGCCTCACAGGGGGGAACAAAGAGACCCAGTACTTC
TRBV29-1	NA	NA	14	TRBJ2-1	CSVGAGGSYNEQFF	TGCAGCGTCGGAGCCGGGGGTTCCTACAATGAGCAGTTCTTC
TRBV5-8	NA	NA	14	TRBJ1-5	CASGPGFSNQPQHF	TGTGCCAGCGGACCGGGGTTTAGCAATCAGCCCCAGCATTTT
TRBV28	NA	NA	14	TRBJ2-1	CASSFRTDFNEQFF	TGTGCCAGCAGTTTCCGGACAGACTTTAATGAGCAGTTCTTC
TRBV30	NA	TRBD2	15	TRBJ2-3	CAWGTSGSSTDTQYF	TGTGCCTGGGGGACTAGCGGGTCTAGCACAGATACGCAGTATTTT
TRBV15	NA	TRBD1	15	TRBJ1-2	CATSGRQGAPDGYTF	TGTGCCACCAGCGGTCGACAGGGGGCGCCGGATGGCTACACCTTC
TRBV10-3	once	NA	12	TRBJ1-2	CAISPPRGGYTF	TGTGCCATCTCCCCCCCACGGGGTGGCTACACCTTC
TRBV5-1	NA	NA	14	TRBJ1-5	CASSLAAGDQPQHF	TGCGCCAGCAGCTTGGCGGCAGGGGATCAGCCCCAGCATTTT
TRBV7-9	once	NA	12	TRBJ2-7	CASSLQGPEQYF	TGTGCCAGCAGCTTACAGGGTCCCGAGCAGTACTTC
TRBV4-1	NA	NA	15	TRBJ2-6	CASSQVNSGANVLTF	TGCGCCAGCAGCCAAGTCAACTCTGGGGCCAACGTCCTGACTTTC
TRBV9	NA	NA	13	TRBJ2-1	CASSVGTSGEQFF	TGTGCCAGCAGCGTCGGGACATCTGGTGAGCAGTTCTTC
TRBV7-8	NA	NA	15	TRBJ1-1	CASSSWGGMNTEAFF	TGTGCCAGCAGCTCCTGGGGAGGGATGAACACTGAAGCTTTCTTT
TRBV10-1	once	NA	15	TRBJ2-3	CASSELLTVPDTQYF	TGCGCCAGCAGTGAGCTCCTGACAGTCCCAGATACGCAGTATTTT
TRBV6-1	NA	NA	14	TRBJ2-1	CATAYEQAINEQFF	TGTGCCACCGCGTACGAGCAGGCCATCAATGAGCAGTTCTTC
TRBV19	NA	TRBD1	14	TRBJ1-1	CASSNGQGGTEAFF	TGTGCCAGTAGTAATGGGCAGGGGGGCACTGAAGCTTTCTTT
TRBV19	NA	NA	16	TRBJ2-3	CASSMAYGTSTDTQYF	TGTGCCAGTAGTATGGCATATGGGACTAGCACAGATACGCAGTATTTT
TRBV5-1	NA	TRBD2	14	TRBJ2-7	CASSPTGGRYEQYF	TGCGCCAGCTCCCCGACGGGAGGGAGATACGAGCAGTACTTC
TRBV18	once	NA	17	TRBJ2-2	CASSGQRHYANTGELFF	TGTGCCAGCTCAGGACAGAGACACTACGCGAACACCGGGGAGCTGTTTTTT
TRBV29-1	NA	NA	13	TRBJ2-7	CSVEVSRTYEQYF	TGCAGCGTTGAGGTTAGCAGAACCTACGAGCAGTACTTC
TRBV7-3	NA	TRBD2	14	TRBJ2-1	CASSLFTSAGEQFF	TGTGCCAGCAGCTTATTCACTAGCGCGGGTGAGCAGTTCTTC
TRBV7-3	NA	NA	14	TRBJ2-7	CASSFSGEGYEQYF	TGTGCCAGCAGCTTTTCGGGAGAAGGCTACGAGCAGTACTTC
TRBV10-3	NA	TRBD1	15	TRBJ1-2	CAISESVGQGSGYTF	TGTGCCATCAGTGAGTCCGTGGGACAGGGATCTGGCTACACCTTC
TRBV7-9	NA	NA	18	TRBJ1-5	CASSPERQAFYSNQPQHF	TGTGCCAGCAGCCCCGAGAGACAGGCATTTTATAGCAATCAGCCCCAGCATTTT
TRBV2	NA	TRBD1	13	TRBJ2-7	CASRIGQGYEQYF	TGTGCCAGCAGAATTGGACAGGGCTACGAGCAGTACTTC